This T cell receptor beta chain was sequenced during a study of blood T cell repertoires in COVID-19 (dated by TCRdb to about 2020). With regard to the full study: Collaborator samples came from the United States, Italy and Spain and covered acute and convalescent phases of COVID-19. Subjects who had been exposed to COVID-19, were actively infected with it, or had recovered from it provided the deeply sampled blood TCRbeta repertoires that made up the dataset. Samples came from the ongoing ImmuneRACE study (first 160 participants) plus 1,254 subjects from 6 global collaborators. The sample metadata nearly always contained a de-identified subject ID, COVID-19 status, age in years and sex. Where HLA class I and class II types were available, the types were taken from metadata supplied by the sample provider, not from assay-based typing. A freely available public database, intended as a resource for researchers studying the immune response to SARS-CoV-2, is where the repertoires were released. The prospective study material was composed of cDNA or gDNA derived from T cells, B-cell-depleted T cells, or PBMCs. The research as a whole found: Clinical and demographic metadata were provided uncurated, with the amount varying by source and participant.

Of note for this clone: The antigen it binds to is not known. Base-call qualities are not available, and no considerably larger clone is one nucleotide away.

Collaborating institutions collected whole blood in K2EDTA tubes following their own protocols. For TCRbeta analysis, collaborators shipped samples in one of three forms: frozen whole blood, isolated PBMCs, or DNA extracted from either of those sample types. The germline V gene (reference sequence) gives CDR1 as MNHEY and CDR2 as SMNVEV. The CDR3 numbers 17 residues from cysteine through phenylalanine. The only DNA kept is the CDR3, 51 bases in frame from the first base. V is cut by 2 bases and J by 1 base, and the space between the germline ends is 17 bases. TCRbeta CDR3 regions were amplified from genomic DNA by means of the immunoSEQ Assay, a bias-controlled multiplex PCR. The paper's processing steps were these. Nucleated cell counts per sample were estimated from amplification of reference gene primers within the assay. To quantify the absolute abundance of each unique TCRbeta CDR3 rearrangement, sequence reads were collapsed and filtered. For each sample, productive Simpson clonality was calculated as the square root of Simpson's diversity index over productive rearrangements. TCRdb carries this immuneACCESS record with in-frame sequences only. Its versions omit some clonotypes, under half of them owing to an unresolved V gene in the studies checked, with the rest unexplained. The DNA was the basis for D and trimming; V, J and clone size are from that table. The sample table lists 180,000 or so clones, 70% to 90% of them with a count of one. Of the sample, roughly 7% falls within the top ten clones.

The sample was peripheral blood. This chain is built from TRBV27 and TRBJ1-1, with an unclear D gene assignment. The receptor comes from a woman of 80 years or more in a cohort sampled during active or convalescent COVID-19. The DNA sequence is TGTGCCAGCAGTTTAAGTATGTATGTCGGGAAGAACACTGAAGCTTTCTTT. It translates as CASSLSMYVGKNTEAFF.